This entry lists 31 T cell receptor beta chains sequenced from one sample in a study of blood T cells in healthy people across ages. A second about 6 to 12 cycle PCR used barcoded and J-beta primers. One entry per CDR3 protein, called by TCRdb with MiXCR from the 5' RACE reads. The sample contains over 1,500,000 distinct CDR3 sequences, around half of which appear only once. The sequenced material came from blood. These receptors all stem from a middle-aged woman in good health.

The chain combines TRBV20-1 with TRBJ1-1; unclear D gene. The length of the CDR3 is 14 residues. V lost 5 bases and J lost 0, with 13 bases in between. Germline V gives CDR1 DFQATT, CDR2 SNEGSKA (reference sequence). The DNA of the CDR3 is TGCAGTGCTTCTCGACGGAAGATGAACACTGAAGCTTTCTTT. Translated, it gives CSASRRKMNTEAFF.

The chain is built from TRBV4-3 and TRBJ2-5; D perhaps matches TRBD1 (6 bases). The CDR3 has 14 residues. Germline CDR1 and CDR2: LGHNA and YSLEER. Trimming removed 0 bases from V and 11 bases from J, with 16 bases in between. This CDR3 reads CASSQDWGRGEQYF. DNA of the CDR3: TGCGCCAGCAGCCAAGATTGGGGCAGGGGTGAGCAGTACTTC.

The rearrangement joins TRBV4-3 to TRBJ2-1; a weak D match, TRBD1 (6 bases). The CDR3 loop spans 16 amino acids. V was trimmed by 0 bases and J by 2 bases, leaving 11 bases between them. CDR1 is LGHNA and CDR2 is YSLEER in the germline V gene. CDR3 in DNA: TGCGCCAGCAGCCAAGATCAGGGGCGGACCTACAATGAGCAGTTCTTC. It is translated as CASSQDQGRTYNEQFF.

This clonotype was detected only a few times. The rearrangement links TRBV10-3 to TRBJ2-3, with D possibly being TRBD1 or TRBD2 (5 bases each). Trimming cost V 8 bases and J 2 bases, with 5 bases left between them. The CDR3 is made up of 11 amino acids. The germline gives CDR1 ENHRY, CDR2 SYGVKD. The CDR3 DNA follows: TGTGCCATCGGGACCACAGATACGCAGTATTTT. The encoded protein is CAIGTTDTQYF.

This chain links TRBV5-1 with TRBJ2-7; D perhaps matches TRBD2 (6 bases). Germline assignment: CDR1 SGHRS and CDR2 YFSETQ. Trimming cost V 0 bases and J 1 base, with 20 bases left between them. CDR3 length: 18 residues. CDR3 loop: CASSLGGVHPGISYEQYF. For the CDR3, the DNA is TGCGCCAGCAGCTTGGGGGGGGTTCACCCTGGGATTTCCTACGAGCAGTACTTC.

The rearrangement links TRBV29-1 to TRBJ2-1; D remains unclear. V gave up 5 bases and J gave up 5 bases, with 7 bases separating them. This CDR3 has 11 residues. The germline V gene encodes CDR1 SQVTM and CDR2 ANQGSEA. CDR3 sequence reads: CSVLRNNEQFF. CDR3 nucleotides: TGCAGCGTTCTTAGAAACAATGAGCAGTTCTTC.

The CDR3 loop reads CASSKGSSYNEQFF. CDR3 DNA: TGTGCCAGCAGTAAGGGGAGCTCCTACAATGAGCAGTTCTTC. The chain joins TRBV7-9 to TRBJ2-1; the D call may be TRBD1 or TRBD2 (5 bases each). CDR3 length: 14 residues. V dropped 6 bases and J dropped 0 bases, with 9 bases sitting between them. CDR1 SEHNR and CDR2 FQNEAQ come from the germline V gene (reference sequence).

This clonotype was picked up many times. The V call is TRBV6-4, the J call TRBJ2-5; TRBD1 aligns across 7 bases. Unmatched junction bases numbered 6, after V lost 5 bases and J lost 0 bases. CDR1 and CDR2 (germline): MRHNA, SNTAGT. This CDR3 contains 15 residues. The CDR3, as DNA: TGTGCCAGCAGTCCCACGGGACAGTACCAAGAGACCCAGTACTTC. This codes for CASSPTGQYQETQYF.

This clonotype was seen repeatedly, ten times or more. The J gene is TRBJ2-1, the V gene TRBV20-1, with a possible D match to TRBD1 (6 bases). This CDR3 is built from 12 residues. Trimming removed 5 bases at V and 6 bases at J, with 11 bases between. The germline V gene encodes CDR1 DFQATT and CDR2 SNEGSKA (reference sequence). The CDR3 DNA follows: TGCAGTGCTTCCAGACAGGTCAATGAGCAGTTCTTC. It is translated as CSASRQVNEQFF.

The chain combines TRBV5-1 with TRBJ2-3; TRBD2 aligns across 7 bases. V lost 4 bases, J lost 8 bases, and 7 bases stayed unmatched. The CDR3 consists of 13 residues. Germline-derived CDR1 and CDR2 are SGHRS and YFSETQ. The CDR3 sequence is CASSVQERGTQYF. The CDR3 nucleotides read TGCGCCAGCAGCGTGCAAGAGCGGGGTACGCAGTATTTT.

The chain employs TRBV29-1 and TRBJ2-2, with D hard to call. This CDR3 spans 15 amino acids. Germline CDR1 reads SQVTM; CDR2 reads ANQGSEA. Trimming shortened V by 2 bases and J by 2 bases, and 12 bases separated the two germline ends. Written as DNA, the CDR3 is TGCAGCGTTGAAAGGGCCGGCTCAAACACCGGGGAGCTGTTTTTT. Translating gives CSVERAGSNTGELFF.

This clonotype was counted a few times. The chain carries TRBV5-1 and TRBJ2-1; TRBD1 aligns across 9 bases. V lost 4 bases to trimming and J lost 0 bases; unmatched junction nucleotides: 8. CDR3 length equals 17 residues. Germline V CDR1 and CDR2: SGHRS, YFSETQ. CDR3 nucleotides: TGCGCCAGCAGCACAAGGACAGGGGCAGGCTCCTACAATGAGCAGTTCTTC. Residues: CASSTRTGAGSYNEQFF. The variable domain in full, with the rest retrieved from reference TRBV5-1 and TRBJ2-1, is KAGVTQTPRYLIKTRGQQVTLSCSPISGHRSVSWYQQTPGQGLQFLFEYFSETQRNKGNFPGRFSGRQFSNSRSEMNVSTLELGDSALYLCASSTRTGAGSYNEQFFGPGTRLTVL.

The chain links TRBV4-1 to TRBJ2-4; D not resolved. The end of the DNA is better explained by TRBJ2-7, so the J call may be wrong. CDR1 is MGHRA and CDR2 is YSYEKL in the germline V gene. The CDR3 extends over 12 amino acids. The CDR3 DNA sequence: TGCGCCAGCAGCCAACGACCGTACGAGCAGTACTTC. This gives the protein CASSQRPYEQYF.

This clonotype was detected a few times. The CDR3 loop is CASSESSSYNEQYF. CDR3 coding DNA: TGCGCCAGCAGCGAGAGTAGCTCCTACAATGAGCAGTACTTC. The gene calls are TRBV5-1 and TRBJ2-1; no definite D call. The DNA end lines up better with TRBJ2-7; the J call may be wrong. From germline, CDR1 is SGHRS and CDR2 YFSETQ. The CDR3 covers 14 residues.

V usage is TRBV5-6 and J usage is TRBJ1-2; 7 bases fit TRBD1. The CDR3 runs to 13 residues. Germline values: CDR1 SGHDT, CDR2 YYEEEE. Trimming at V came to 4 bases and at J to 7 bases, leaving 7 bases not matched to a gene. The CDR3 loop reads CASSLQGFSGYTF. CDR3 bases: TGTGCCAGCAGCCTACAGGGGTTCAGTGGCTACACCTTC. The full variable domain, with the rest looked up from reference TRBV5-6 and TRBJ1-2, is DAGVTQSPTHLIKTRGQQVTLRCSPKSGHDTVSWYQQALGQGPQFIFQYYEEEERQRGNFPDRFSGHQFPNYSSELNVNALLLGDSALYLCASSLQGFSGYTFGSGTRLTVV.

This clonotype showed up just once. This chain links TRBV7-2 with TRBJ2-1, with 14 bases identical to TRBD2. Per germline, CDR1 SGHTA and CDR2 FQGNSA. V lost 3 bases and J lost 7; bases outside the gene matches: 11. The CDR3 is 18 residues long. The CDR3 DNA sequence: TGTGCCAGCAGCTTTGGCCCGACTAGCGGGGGGGCCTTAAATGAGCAGTTCTTC. Amino acids: CASSFGPTSGGALNEQFF.

There are many counts of this clonotype. V usage is TRBV4-1 and J usage is TRBJ2-5; the D is unclear. The V end lost 1 base, the J end lost 1 base, and 4 bases lay between the germline ends. Germline assignment: CDR1 MGHRA and CDR2 YSYEKL. This CDR3 region has 13 residues. DNA of the CDR3: TGCGCCAGCAGCCAAGGGATCCAAGAGACCCAGTACTTC. It yields the protein CASSQGIQETQYF.

The chain employs TRBV27 and TRBJ2-5; tentatively, D is TRBD1 (6 bases). The CDR3 is 14 amino acids. Germline CDR1 and CDR2: MNHEY and SMNVEV (reference sequence). Trimming removed 6 bases at V and 1 base at J, with 12 bases between. CDR3 sequence (DNA): TGTGCCAGCAGAAGCCAGGGGCCCCAAGAGACCCAGTACTTC. Encoded protein: CASRSQGPQETQYF.

This chain joins TRBV25-1 and TRBJ1-2; the D gene is possibly TRBD1 (6 bases). Trimming took 6 bases from V and 8 from J, leaving 13 bases between them. The CDR3 has 12 amino acids. Germline CDR1 MGHDK, CDR2 SYGVNS. CDR3 nucleotide sequence: TGTGCCAGCAGCAAGGCTGGGGGCGGCTACACCTTC. This translates into CASSKAGGGYTF.

The table lists this clonotype with a few counts. The chain recombines TRBV6-5 with TRBJ1-2; 7 nucleotides match TRBD1. The J segment lost 0 bases and the V segment lost 6 bases, leaving 10 bases of the junction unmatched. Per germline, CDR1 MNHEY and CDR2 SVGAGI. CDR3 size: 16 residues. CDR3 amino acids: CASRTPGQSTNYGYTF. The DNA of the CDR3 is TGTGCCAGCAGAACGCCGGGACAGTCTACTAACTATGGCTACACCTTC.

J is TRBJ2-1 and V is TRBV7-2; no clear D gene. The germline CDR1 and CDR2 sequences are SGHTA and FQGNSA. The CDR3 totals 15 residues. The V gene lost 4 bases and the J gene lost 0 bases, with 10 bases spanning the gap. The CDR3 protein is CASSSLVSSYNEQFF. The CDR3 DNA is TGTGCCAGCAGCTCACTGGTCAGCTCCTACAATGAGCAGTTCTTC.

The genes are TRBV20-1 and TRBJ2-3; the match to TRBD2 covers 8 bases. The CDR3 has 15 residues. CDR1 is DFQATT, CDR2 SNEGSKA, per germline (reference sequence). Trimming at V came to 3 bases and at J to 5 bases, leaving 10 bases not matched to a gene. In nucleotides, the CDR3 is TGCAGTGCTAGGGACCCGGGGGGGCCGGAAGATACGCAGTATTTT. Its protein is CSARDPGGPEDTQYF.

V usage is TRBV12-3 or TRBV12-4 and J usage is TRBJ2-3, with 8 bases matching TRBD2. The CDR3 runs to 16 residues. The J segment lost 5 bases and the V segment lost 6 bases, leaving 13 bases of the junction unmatched. Here the CDR3 DNA reads TGTGCCAGCAGCCTCGTTCCGGGGGGGGTTGGAGATACGCAGTATTTT. It encodes CASSLVPGGVGDTQYF.

The chain joins TRBV5-4 to TRBJ1-5; D gene ambiguous. CDR3 length equals 14 residues. Germline CDR1 and CDR2: SGHNT and YYREEE (reference sequence). Deletions cut 4 bases from V and 2 bases from J, with 10 bases between. CDR3 in DNA: TGTGCCAGCAGCGTACAGCAGGGCAATCAGCCCCAGCATTTT. This encodes CASSVQQGNQPQHF.

The chain recombines TRBV20-1 with TRBJ2-5; no clear D. CDR3 length equals 12 residues. Trimming pared 3 bases from V and 13 bases from J, leaving 18 bases between. The germline CDR1 and CDR2 sequences are DFQATT and SNEGSKA (reference sequence). The CDR3 is CSASPNNNERYF. CDR3 nucleotide sequence: TGCAGTGCTAGCCCTAACAACAATGAGCGGTACTTC.

In the case of this clonotype: A much larger clone lies one base from this, so it may be a read error. The V and J genes are TRBV10-3 and TRBJ2-5, with 7 positions matching TRBD2. CDR1 and CDR2 from the germline V gene are ENHRY and SYGVKD. The CDR3 covers 14 residues. J lost 4 bases, V lost 6 bases, and 8 bases had no gene match. CDR3 loop: CAIRSGKGRETQYF. The CDR3 DNA reads as TGTGCCATCAGGAGCGGGAAGGGACGAGAGACCCAGTACTTC.

The V and J genes are TRBV5-1 and TRBJ2-5, with TRBD2 matching over 14 bases. The V segment lost 0 bases and the J segment 2 bases; nucleotides outside the gene matches: 18. The CDR3 runs to 22 residues. Germline-derived CDR1 and CDR2 are SGHRS and YFSETQ. CDR3 in amino acids: CASSLVKKGLTSGGVFQETQYF. The CDR3 coding sequence is TGCGCCAGCAGCTTGGTGAAAAAGGGGCTGACTAGCGGGGGGGTCTTTCAAGAGACCCAGTACTTC.

CDR3 protein: CASSQSGNEQYF. CDR3 nucleotide sequence: TGCGCCAGCAGCCAGAGTGGTAACGAGCAGTACTTC. The rearrangement links TRBV4-1 to TRBJ2-7; unclear D gene. Germline CDR1 MGHRA, CDR2 YSYEKL. The CDR3 loop spans 12 amino acids. The V end was cut by 3 bases, the J end by 5 bases, with 8 bases between.

The chain couples TRBV5-1 to TRBJ2-7, with TRBD1 matching over 9 bases. J was trimmed by 3 bases and V by 3 bases; bases with no gene match: 10. This CDR3 contains 16 residues. The germline V gene encodes CDR1 SGHRS and CDR2 YFSETQ. The CDR3 nucleotides are TGCGCCAGCAGCTCCCGCGCGACAGGGGGGTACTACGAGCAGTACTTC. This sequence encodes CASSSRATGGYYEQYF.

This clonotype has only a few counts. The chain uses TRBV6-6 and TRBJ2-7; D perhaps matches TRBD1 (8 bases). Trimming removed 7 bases at V and 3 bases at J, with 16 bases between. The germline V gene has CDR1 MNHNY and CDR2 SVGAGI (reference sequence). The CDR3 has 14 amino acids. CDR3 sequence: CASNPQGGNYEQYF. The DNA for the CDR3 is TGTGCCAGCAACCCACAGGGGGGGAACTACGAGCAGTACTTC.

This clonotype was detected only a few times. The chain couples TRBV14 to TRBJ2-1; TRBD1 or TRBD2 may be the D gene (7 bases each). This CDR3 comprises 17 residues. V dropped 4 bases and J dropped 4 bases, with 20 bases sitting between them. The germline V gene has CDR1 SGHDN and CDR2 FVKESK. CDR3: CASSRGFGRGLYNEQFF. DNA of the CDR3: TGTGCCAGCAGCCGTGGTTTTGGGAGGGGGCTTTACAATGAGCAGTTCTTC.